The entry below describes one TCR beta chain. The germline V gene has CDR1 MGHDK and CDR2 SYGVNS. This CDR3 comprises 18 residues. The J segment lost 0 bases and the V segment lost 3 bases, leaving 8 bases of the junction unmatched. PCR was performed using 60 Vbeta and 13 Jbeta primers. Profiling relied on immunoSEQ multiplex PCR, and the TCRdb table lists in-frame clones only, not all of them. Among tens of thousands of clones, approximately 81% were seen once, and the ten largest hold 2.5% to 4%. The sample comes from a study of cytomegalovirus exposure and HLA in healthy donors. J is TRBJ2-6 and V is TRBV25-1; the match to TRBD1 covers 7 bases. The receptor comes from a woman aged 40 to 50 in good health and CMV-seronegative. Sample: PBMCs. The CDR3 coding sequence is TGTGCCAGCAGTGATGATCGGGACAGTTCCTCTGGGGCCAACGTCCTGACTTTC. This gives the protein CASSDDRDSSSGANVLTF.